This T cell receptor beta chain was identified in a study of blood T cell repertoires in COVID-19 (dated by TCRdb to the early 2020s). With respect to the entire study: The collaborator samples originated in the United States, Italy and Spain and spanned the acute and convalescent phases of COVID-19. The material from the prospective study consisted of cDNA or gDNA derived from T cells, B-cell-depleted T cells, or PBMCs. Subjects who had been exposed to COVID-19, were actively infected with it, or had recovered from it provided the deeply sampled blood TCRbeta repertoires that made up the dataset. A freely available public database, intended as a resource for researchers studying the immune response to SARS-CoV-2, is where the repertoires were released. The samples were drawn from the first 160 participants of the ongoing ImmuneRACE study and from 950 to 1,500 subjects provided by 6 global collaborators. Sample metadata almost always included a de-identified subject ID, COVID-19 status, age in years and sex. Where HLA class I and class II types were available, the types were taken from metadata supplied by the sample provider, not from assay-based typing.

Including cysteine and phenylalanine, the CDR3 has 15 amino acids. Only CDR3 DNA is held: 45 bases, read in frame from base 1. Based on the germline V gene (reference sequence), the CDR1 and CDR2 sequences are LGHDT and YNNKEL. V sheds 3 bases and J sheds 3 bases, leaving 15 bases between their ends. TCRbeta CDR3 regions were amplified from genomic DNA using the immunoSEQ Assay, a bias-controlled multiplex PCR. On the study's bioinformatics: Within the assay, amplification of reference gene primers was used to estimate how many nucleated cells each sample contained. To quantify the absolute abundance of each unique TCRbeta CDR3 rearrangement, sequence reads were collapsed and filtered. Productive Simpson clonality was computed per sample as the square root of Simpson's diversity index over productive rearrangements. In its TCRdb copy, this immuneACCESS table keeps in-frame sequences only and misses some clones. Where compared with another copy, unresolved V genes explain less than half of these, and the others have no known cause. D and trimming come from the DNA, and the V and J calls and clone size come from that table. This sample has approximately 230,000 clones in its table, and about four fifths of those were observed once. The ten largest clones take up about 9.6% of the sample.

Collaborating institutions collected whole blood in K2EDTA tubes following their own protocols. Collaborator samples were shipped for TCRbeta analysis as frozen whole blood, isolated PBMCs, or DNA extracted from either sample type. Overall study results and their limits: Clinical and demographic metadata were provided uncurated, with the amount varying by source and participant.

To note about this clone: Its binding antigen is unknown. It has no much larger one-base neighbor in the sample; base qualities were not kept.

The material sequenced was peripheral blood. The source is a man older than 75 with acute or convalescent COVID-19. This sequence uses TRBV3-1 (or the pseudogene TRBV3-2) and TRBJ2-7, and TRBD1 may be the D gene, going by 6 matching bases. The DNA sequence follows: TGTGCCAGCAGCCAGGTCGACAGGACAATCTACGAGCAGTACTTC. Translated, this is CASSQVDRTIYEQYF.